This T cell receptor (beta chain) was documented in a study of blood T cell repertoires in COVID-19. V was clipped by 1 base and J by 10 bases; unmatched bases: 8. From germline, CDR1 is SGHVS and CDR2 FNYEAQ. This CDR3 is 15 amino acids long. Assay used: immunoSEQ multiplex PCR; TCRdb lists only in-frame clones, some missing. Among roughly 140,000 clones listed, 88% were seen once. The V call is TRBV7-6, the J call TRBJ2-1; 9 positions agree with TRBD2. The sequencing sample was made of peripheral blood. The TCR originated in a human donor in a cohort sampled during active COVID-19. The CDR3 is CASSLDPSGVREQFF. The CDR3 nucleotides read TGTGCCAGCAGCTTAGATCCTAGCGGGGTCCGGGAGCAGTTCTTC.